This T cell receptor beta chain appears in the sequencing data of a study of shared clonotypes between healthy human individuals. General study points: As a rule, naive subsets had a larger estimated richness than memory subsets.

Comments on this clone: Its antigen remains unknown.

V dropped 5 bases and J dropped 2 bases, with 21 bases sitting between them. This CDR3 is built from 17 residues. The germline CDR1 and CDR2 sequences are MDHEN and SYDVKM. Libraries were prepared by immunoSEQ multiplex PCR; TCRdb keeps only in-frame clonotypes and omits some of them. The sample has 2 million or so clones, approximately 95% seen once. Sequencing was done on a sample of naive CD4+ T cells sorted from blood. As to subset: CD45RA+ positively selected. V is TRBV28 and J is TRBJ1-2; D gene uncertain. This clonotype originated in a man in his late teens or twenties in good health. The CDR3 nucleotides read TGTGCCAGCAGTCCACCCCCCGCGGGAAGGTGGAACTATGGCTACACCTTC. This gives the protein CASSPPPAGRWNYGYTF.